This T cell receptor beta chain was retrieved from a study of Ad26.COV2.S vaccination and SARS-CoV-2 variants. Study overall: Trial arm assignment for the donor was COV1001 Ad26.COV2.S.

The CDR3 sequence is 18 residues long. Germline V CDR1 and CDR2: MDHEN, SYDVKM. V was cut by 1 base and J by 6 bases, with 23 bases left in between. The treatment here: about 20 received Ad26.COV2.S at low or high dose, single or two shots; a few received placebo; per-sample allocation not given. The samples date from day 63 after the first vaccine or placebo injection. Recruitment in Boston yielded a donor of adult age, 18-55 years. Vaccination used an Ad26 vector expressing Wuhan-strain SARS-CoV-2 spike. The method was immunoSEQ multiplex PCR; TCRdb's version includes in-frame clones alone and lacks a portion of them. The table has 200,000 to 300,000 clones, roughly 90% seen once.

V usage is TRBV28 and J usage is TRBJ2-3; tentatively, D is TRBD2 (6 bases). The sequence was obtained from a person aged 18-60 years who received the Ad26.COV2.S COVID-19 vaccine or a placebo. The sequencing here drew on peripheral blood, taken in a trial of Ad26.COV2.S vaccine versus placebo. Here the CDR3 reads CASSLFRLRDSFLDTQYF. The CDR3 DNA reads as TGTGCCAGCAGTTTATTCAGATTGCGGGACTCATTCCTTGATACGCAGTATTTT.